Listed below are T cell receptor beta chains from one sample, sequenced in a study of blood T cell repertoires in COVID-19. Assay used: immunoSEQ multiplex PCR; TCRdb lists only in-frame clones, some missing. Here the sample spans approximately 380,000 clones, approximately 81% being singletons. Sequencing was done on a sample of peripheral blood. These TCRs come from a young woman with acute or convalescent COVID-19. Both conserved end residues are part of each CDR3. D genes are given only for firm matches. Some rows have no size entry. The others give once, few or many, or a class for an expanded clone.

size	D	V	J	CDR3	DNA
once	TRBD1	TRBV4-1	TRBJ1-2	CASSQGDRAYGYTF	TGCGCCAGCAGCCAAGGGGACAGGGCCTATGGCTACACCTTC
NA	TRBD1	TRBV14	TRBJ2-7	CASSQPGQGRSYEQYF	TGTGCCAGCAGCCAACCCGGACAGGGACGATCCTACGAGCAGTACTTC
NA	NA	TRBV7-2	TRBJ1-2	CASSLGRDGGYTF	TGTGCCAGCAGCTTAGGCAGGGATGGGGGCTACACCTTC
NA	TRBD2	TRBV4-2	TRBJ2-3	CASSPSSGRMEGTDTQYF	TGTGCCAGCAGCCCCTCTAGCGGGAGGATGGAGGGCACAGATACGCAGTATTTT
few	NA	TRBV4-1	TRBJ1-6	CASSQGQESHSPLHF	TGCGCCAGCAGCCAAGGCCAGGAAAGTCATTCACCCCTCCACTTT
NA	TRBD1	TRBV28	TRBJ1-1	CASSSGGQGYRDTEAFF	TGTGCCAGCAGTTCAGGCGGACAGGGCTACCGGGACACTGAAGCTTTCTTT
NA	NA	TRBV15	TRBJ2-7	CATSRLGSSYEQYF	TGTGCCACCAGCAGACTAGGTTCATCCTACGAGCAGTACTTC
few	NA	TRBV19	TRBJ2-1	CASSIAPREFAYNEQFF	TGTGCCAGTAGTATAGCGCCACGGGAATTTGCCTACAATGAGCAGTTCTTC
NA	NA	TRBV29-1	TRBJ1-1	CSVDSLVDTEAFF	TGCAGCGTTGATTCCCTAGTTGACACTGAAGCTTTCTTT
NA	NA	TRBV12-3/TRBV12-4	TRBJ2-4	CASSLAPGSEYF	TGTGCCAGCAGTTTAGCGCCCGGGTCGGAGTACTTC
once	NA	TRBV11-2	TRBJ1-6	CASSELRGVDSPLHF	TGTGCCAGCAGCGAACTCCGGGGGGTGGATTCACCCCTCCACTTT
NA	TRBD1	TRBV7-9	TRBJ1-2	CASSAGEGQGHYGYTF	TGTGCCAGCAGCGCTGGCGAGGGACAGGGGCACTATGGCTACACCTTC
NA	TRBD2	TRBV9	TRBJ2-1	CASSGTSDGGNEQFF	TGTGCCAGCAGCGGGACTAGCGATGGGGGGAATGAGCAGTTCTTC
NA	TRBD1	TRBV29-1	TRBJ2-7	CSVRDRVTYEQYF	TGCAGCGTCCGGGACAGGGTAACCTACGAGCAGTACTTC
NA	NA	TRBV6-6	TRBJ2-7	CASSYGGVSANDEQYF	TGTGCCAGCAGTTACGGGGGCGTATCGGCGAACGACGAGCAGTACTTC
NA	NA	TRBV6-4	TRBJ1-2	CASSDFRGAGWSGYTF	TGTGCCAGCAGTGATTTCAGGGGCGCGGGCTGGAGTGGCTACACCTTC
NA	TRBD1	TRBV4-1	TRBJ1-6	CASSRGQGEYNSPLHF	TGCGCCAGCAGCCGCGGACAGGGCGAATATAATTCACCCCTCCACTTT
NA	NA	TRBV3-1/TRBV3-2	TRBJ1-1	CASRRGGSGTEAFF	TGTGCCAGCAGGCGCGGGGGCAGCGGCACTGAAGCTTTCTTT
NA	TRBD1	TRBV9	TRBJ1-2	CASSGTGGYGYTF	TGTGCCAGCAGCGGGACAGGGGGCTATGGCTACACCTTC